A selection of T cell receptor beta chains follows, all from one sample in a study of T cells in severe cutaneous drug reactions. TCRdb reprocessed the multiplex PCR reads, keeping one entry per CDR3 protein, no DNA. The ten most abundant clones cover over 6.5% of a sample with over 20,000 distinct CDR3 sequences. Sequenced: PBMCs. The source of these receptors is a human donor with toxic epidermal necrolysis, a severe cutaneous drug reaction. CDR3s include the opening cysteine and the closing phenylalanine or tryptophan. The size entry is marked missing in some rows and otherwise reads once, few, many or a size class.

j_gene,abundance,v_gene,len,CDR3aa
TRBJ2-7,-,TRBV18,18,CASSPLGGGRTSFYEQYF
TRBJ2-5,medium-sized,TRBV2,13,CASKQGARETQYF
TRBJ1-3,-,TRBV28,14,CASSFRSSGNTIYF
TRBJ1-1,-,TRBV27,17,CASSPIYPGTANTEAFF
TRBJ2-7,-,TRBV20-1,14,CSAKRGIAAYEQYF
TRBJ2-7,-,TRBV6-6,15,CASSSTGSDSYEQYF
TRBJ2-7,-,TRBV18,12,CASSTQGIEQYF
TRBJ2-1,-,TRBV14,13,CASSLVLYNEQFF
TRBJ2-1,-,TRBV2,13,CASSGRQDNEQFF
TRBJ1-1,-,TRBV7-9,14,CASSLMGLNTEAFF
TRBJ2-3,-,TRBV3-1,15,CASSPGLARGDTQYF
TRBJ2-1,-,TRBV27,13,CASSPPHYNEQFF
TRBJ1-3,-,TRBV20-1,17,CSAGYRDRGPSGNTIYF
TRBJ2-3,-,TRBV5-1,14,CASSRTLSTDTQYF
TRBJ2-7,-,TRBV7-9,14,CASSRGRLSYEQYF
TRBJ1-1,-,TRBV7-8,14,CASSLGAQRIEAFF
TRBJ2-1,medium-sized,TRBV29-1,12,CSVPRGNHEQFF
TRBJ2-7,-,TRBV3-1,11,CASSRTYEQYF
TRBJ2-7,medium-sized,TRBV6-5,15,CASSLGTQGSYEQYF
TRBJ2-5,-,TRBV3-1,15,CASSQVEDNQETQYF
TRBJ2-2,-,TRBV20-1,14,CSARLAGEYGELFF
TRBJ1-2,medium-sized,TRBV30,13,CAWRGQGTYGYTF
TRBJ1-1,medium-sized,TRBV29-1,13,CSVGQGADTEAFF
TRBJ2-7,-,TRBV29-1,13,CSVSGLASYEQYF
TRBJ1-1,-,TRBV20-1,16,CSARLLLARKEYEAFF
TRBJ2-5,-,TRBV20-1,11,CSVTGRETQYF
TRBJ2-7,-,TRBV28,14,CASSLALAGAEQYF
TRBJ1-1,-,TRBV19,12,CASRLRGNEAFF
TRBJ1-1,-,TRBV7-9,12,CASSLGGIEAFF
TRBJ2-5,medium-sized,TRBV2,14,CASSEEGIGETQYF
TRBJ1-2,-,TRBV24-1,17,CATSDHEGNGRFYGYTF
TRBJ1-1,-,TRBV7-9,12,CASSSFLAEAFF
TRBJ1-1,-,TRBV28,15,CASSYRTGVGTEAFF
TRBJ2-1,-,TRBV7-9,15,CASSLAYRGTNEQFF
TRBJ1-1,-,TRBV3-1,15,CASSRGTGKGTEAFF
TRBJ1-1,-,TRBV20-1,13,CSAAGPMNTEAFF
TRBJ1-5,-,TRBV7-9,14,CASSTVGRNQPQHF
TRBJ1-1,-,TRBV10-3,15,CAISPRQGGNTEAFF
TRBJ2-5,-,TRBV7-9,11,CASSFQETQYF
TRBJ1-2,-,TRBV4-3,13,CASSPTVYYGYTF
TRBJ2-1,-,TRBV5-4,15,CASSLGLAVRDEQFF
TRBJ2-1,medium-sized,TRBV7-6,14,CASSLETGGREQFF
TRBJ1-2,-,TRBV12-3/TRBV12-4,15,CASSQVGGNGYGYTF
TRBJ2-1,-,TRBV9,14,CASSPQTGYNEQFF
TRBJ2-3,medium-sized,TRBV2,13,CASSYLDSDTQYF
TRBJ2-5,-,TRBV2,12,CASRQGGETQYF
TRBJ2-1,-,TRBV14,16,CASSQVFGSEYNEQFF